The 29 T cell receptor beta chains reported below all come from one sample, sequenced in a study of PD-1 blockade in classical Hodgkin lymphoma. Repertoires were generated with immunoSEQ multiplex PCR, while TCRdb's copy carries only in-frame clones and drops some. Found here are under 80,000 clones, about 94% of them singletons; the top ten hold about 2.6%. Time point indicated: newly diagnosed, previously untreated cHL patient sample. The sequenced sample was peripheral blood mononuclear cells (PBMCs). Receptor source: a human donor with classical Hodgkin lymphoma.

The V and J genes are TRBV9 and TRBJ2-2; D gene ambiguous. Trimming left V 2 bases short and J 7 bases short, with 12 bases between. Germline CDR1 SGDLS, CDR2 YYNGEE. The CDR3 consists of 14 residues. The CDR3 is CASSVWQAGGELFF. The CDR3 nucleotides are TGTGCCAGCAGCGTCTGGCAGGCCGGCGGGGAGCTGTTTTTT.

The chain couples TRBV19 to TRBJ1-1; tentatively, D is TRBD1 (6 bases). V was pared by 5 bases and J by 5 bases, with 18 bases between. Germline CDR1 is LNHDA and CDR2 is SQIVND (reference sequence). CDR3 length equals 15 residues. CDR3 in amino acids: CASSAHRVEWTEAFF. The CDR3 DNA sequence: TGTGCCAGTAGTGCTCACAGGGTAGAGTGGACTGAAGCTTTCTTT. The full variable domain, rest sourced from reference TRBV19 and TRBJ1-1, is DGGITQSPKYLFRKEGQNVTLSCEQNLNHDAMYWYRQDPGQGLRLIYYSQIVNDFQKGDIAEGYSVSREKKESFPLTVTSAQKNPTAFYLCASSAHRVEWTEAFFGQGTRLTVV.

The rearrangement joins TRBV5-1 to TRBJ1-4; D remains unclear. The CDR3 extends over 12 amino acids. V lost 4 bases to trimming and J lost 8 bases, with 9 bases between them. CDR1 SGHRS and CDR2 YFSETQ come from the germline V gene. The CDR3 spells CASSRGSEKLFF. The DNA of the CDR3 is TGCGCCAGCAGCCGGGGTTCGGAAAAACTGTTTTTT.

The chain links TRBV6-5 to TRBJ2-1, with 11 positions matching TRBD2. Germline V gene sequence: CDR1 MNHEY, CDR2 SVGAGI. The CDR3 runs to 15 residues. Losses at the gene ends were 2 bases for V and 7 bases for J; bases not matched to a gene: 4. The DNA of the CDR3 is TGTGCCAGCAGTTACAGGGGACTAGCGGATAATGAGCAGTTCTTC. Its protein product is CASSYRGLADNEQFF.

The rearrangement links TRBV7-9 to TRBJ2-1, with D hard to call. The V gene's germline CDR1 is SEHNR and CDR2 FQNEAQ (reference sequence). V gave up 7 bases and J gave up 3 bases, with 10 bases separating them. This CDR3 spans 13 amino acids. Here the CDR3 DNA reads TGTGCCAGCAAACCCGACCGCTACAATGAGCAGTTCTTC. Translation: CASKPDRYNEQFF.

V gene TRBV28 combines with J gene TRBJ1-5, with TRBD1 matching 10 bases. The CDR3 covers 16 residues. V lost 4 bases, J lost 3 bases, and 6 bases stayed unmatched. Germline values: CDR1 MDHEN, CDR2 SYDVKM. CDR3 amino acids: CASSSRDRGPNQPQHF. The DNA for the CDR3 is TGTGCCAGCAGTTCCCGGGACAGGGGACCCAATCAGCCCCAGCATTTT.

The chain uses TRBV11-3 and TRBJ2-1; D not resolved. With 0 bases removed from V and 2 bases from J, the gap between germline ends came to 11 bases. The CDR3 loop spans 16 amino acids. CDR1 and CDR2 from the germline V gene are SGHNT and YENEEA. In DNA form, the CDR3 reads TGTGCCAGCAGCTTAGATTCTGGGCTCGCCTACAATGAGCAGTTCTTC. Amino acid sequence: CASSLDSGLAYNEQFF.

This clone was found once. The chain couples TRBV6-6 to TRBJ2-1; D is undetermined. V was shortened by 5 bases and J by 7 bases, with 3 bases between the two germline ends. CDR1 and CDR2 (germline): MNHNY, SVGAGI (reference sequence). CDR3 size: 10 residues. The DNA of the CDR3 is TGTGCCAGCAGTACAAATGAGCAGTTCTTC. Translating gives CASSTNEQFF.

The V call is TRBV18, the J call TRBJ2-7; no clear D. Between the trimmed V and J ends, which lost 0 bases and 2 bases, there was a span of 8 bases. Germline V gene sequence: CDR1 KGHSH, CDR2 LQKENI. The CDR3 is 14 amino acids. The CDR3: CASSPPSRPYEQYF. Written as DNA, the CDR3 is TGTGCCAGCTCACCACCGAGTAGGCCCTACGAGCAGTACTTC.

V is TRBV7-2 and J is TRBJ1-3; D might be TRBD1 (5 bases). Germline V lookup: CDR1 SGHTA, CDR2 FQGNSA. The V gene lost 1 base and the J gene lost 0 bases, with 10 bases spanning the gap. The CDR3 contains 16 residues. Here the CDR3 DNA reads TGTGCCAGCAGCTTAGTCGGGGGGTACTCTGGAAACACCATATATTTT. Residues: CASSLVGGYSGNTIYF. Variable domain in full (rest from reference TRBV7-2 and TRBJ1-3): GAGVSQSPSNKVTEKGKDVELRCDPISGHTALYWYRQSLGQGLEFLIYFQGNSAPDKSGLPSDRFSAERTGGSVSTLTIQRTQQEDSAVYLCASSLVGGYSGNTIYFGEGSWLTVV.

The J gene is TRBJ1-3, the V gene TRBV19; no definite D call. V was trimmed by 7 bases and J by 4 bases, leaving 11 bases between them. CDR3 length: 13 amino acids. Germline V gives CDR1 LNHDA, CDR2 SQIVND (reference sequence). The CDR3 is CASTFTPGNTIYF. CDR3 coding DNA: TGTGCCAGTACGTTCACACCCGGAAACACCATATATTTT.

The chain uses TRBV28 and TRBJ1-2, with TRBD1 identical over 10 bases. Germline V lookup: CDR1 MDHEN, CDR2 SYDVKM. Trimming took 6 bases from V and 6 from J; bases not matched to a gene: 16. The CDR3 length is 17 residues. The CDR3 DNA sequence: TGTGCCAGCAGGCCTATCGGGGACAGGGGTTATCTTAATGGCTACACCTTC. This codes for CASRPIGDRGYLNGYTF.

The chain employs TRBV27 and TRBJ2-2; 10 bases match TRBD2. With 6 bases clipped from V and 6 bases from J, the junction kept 7 bases outside the gene matches. The germline V gene encodes CDR1 MNHEY and CDR2 SMNVEV (reference sequence). This CDR3 is 15 amino acids long. The CDR3 sequence: CASRALAGAAGELFF. The CDR3 nucleotides read TGTGCCAGCAGGGCTCTAGCGGGAGCGGCCGGGGAGCTGTTTTTT.

The chain is built from TRBV9 and TRBJ2-3; no firm D call. The CDR3 contains 14 residues. V lost 4 bases and J 3 bases, leaving 12 bases between the germline ends. Germline CDR1 and CDR2: SGDLS and YYNGEE. The CDR3 DNA sequence: TGTGCCAGCAGCCCCCTAGAGCCGACAGATACGCAGTATTTT. It encodes CASSPLEPTDTQYF.

The V gene is TRBV5-6, the J gene TRBJ1-5; the match to TRBD1 covers 7 bases. CDR1 and CDR2 (germline): SGHDT, YYEEEE. The CDR3 is 16 residues long. V was clipped by 2 bases and J by 0 bases; unmatched bases: 5. CDR3 in amino acids: CASSFLGQHSNQPQHF. In nucleotides, the CDR3 is TGTGCCAGCAGCTTCTTGGGACAGCATAGCAATCAGCCCCAGCATTTT. Drawing the rest from reference TRBV5-6 and TRBJ1-5, the complete variable domain is DAGVTQSPTHLIKTRGQQVTLRCSPKSGHDTVSWYQQALGQGPQFIFQYYEEEERQRGNFPDRFSGHQFPNYSSELNVNALLLGDSALYLCASSFLGQHSNQPQHFGDGTRLSIL.

This clone appeared a single time. V usage is TRBV5-1 and J usage is TRBJ1-2, with D perhaps TRBD1 (6 bases). With 3 bases removed from V and 4 bases from J, the gap between germline ends came to 13 bases. This CDR3 is built from 14 residues. Germline V gene data show CDR1 as SGHRS and CDR2 as YFSETQ. CDR3 in DNA: TGCGCCAGCAGCTCCGGGGGCCTGGGCTATGGCTACACCTTC. The encoded protein is CASSSGGLGYGYTF.

The chain recombines TRBV4-2 with TRBJ1-1; no clear D. The CDR3 consists of 13 residues. Trimming pared 1 base from V and 3 bases from J, leaving 6 bases between. Germline V gene data show CDR1 as LGHNA and CDR2 as YNFKEQ. CDR3 DNA: TGTGCCAGCAGCCAAGCCCCACACACTGAAGCTTTCTTT. Translation: CASSQAPHTEAFF.

The rearrangement uses TRBV11-2 and TRBJ2-5; D is perhaps TRBD2 (5 bases). The CDR3 covers 14 residues. V was pared by 5 bases and J by 3 bases, with 13 bases between. Per germline, CDR1 SGHAT and CDR2 FQNNGV. The CDR3 DNA follows: TGTGCCAGCAGCCTCTCACTAGGAAAAGAGACCCAGTACTTC. Encoded protein: CASSLSLGKETQYF.

The chain carries TRBV4-3 and TRBJ2-1; 10 bases match TRBD2. CDR3 length equals 15 residues. The trim removed 1 base at V and 10 bases at J, leaving 7 bases unmatched. CDR1 and CDR2 (germline): LGHNA, YSLEER. As DNA, the CDR3 is TGCGCCAGCAGCCAAGGGTTAGCGGGAGGTGACGAGCAGTTCTTC. Translation: CASSQGLAGGDEQFF.

This clone appeared a few times. The chain uses TRBV7-9 and TRBJ1-1; D is unresolved. The CDR3 length is 13 residues. Germline V gives CDR1 SEHNR, CDR2 FQNEAQ (reference sequence). Trimming removed 5 bases from V and 1 base from J, with 8 bases in between. CDR3 in DNA: TGTGCCAGCAGCGCCACAGCGAACACTGAAGCTTTCTTT. Its translation: CASSATANTEAFF. Supplemented by reference TRBV7-9 and TRBJ1-1, the full variable domain reads DTGVSQNPRHKITKRGQNVTFRCDPISEHNRLYWYRQTLGQGPEFLTYFQNEAQLEKSRLLSDRFSAERPKGSFSTLEIQRTEQGDSAMYLCASSATANTEAFFGQGTRLTVV.

V gene TRBV5-8 combines with J gene TRBJ2-5, with TRBD1 matching over 9 bases. The CDR3 consists of 15 residues. Germline CDR1 and CDR2: SGHTS and YDEGEE. The junction had 5 bases not matched to a gene; V was cut back by 2 bases and J by 3 bases. CDR3 sequence reads: CASSFYRDREETQYF. DNA for the CDR3: TGTGCCAGCAGCTTTTACCGGGACAGGGAAGAGACCCAGTACTTC.

The rearrangement uses TRBV27 and TRBJ2-2; D unclear. The CDR3 covers 13 residues. The V end lost 2 bases, the J end lost 11 bases, and 12 bases lay between the germline ends. Germline V gene data show CDR1 as MNHEY and CDR2 as SMNVEV (reference sequence). The CDR3 is CASSLTSGIELFF. Written as DNA, the CDR3 is TGTGCCAGCAGTTTAACTTCAGGAATTGAGCTGTTTTTT.

The rearrangement links TRBV5-6 to TRBJ1-2; possible D gene TRBD1, 5 bases. The V gene's germline CDR1 is SGHDT and CDR2 YYEEEE. The CDR3 is 17 amino acids. The V gene lost 2 bases and the J gene lost 3 bases, with 20 bases spanning the gap. CDR3 amino acids: CASSFRSYRGLYYGYTF. The CDR3 DNA reads as TGTGCCAGCAGCTTTCGGTCGTATCGGGGGTTGTACTATGGCTACACCTTC.

V is TRBV6-9 and J is TRBJ1-2; D is possibly TRBD1 (6 bases). The CDR3 runs 12 residues. The germline V gene encodes CDR1 MNHGY and CDR2 SVAAGI. Trimming stripped 6 bases from V and 6 bases from J, with 11 bases between. The CDR3 protein is CASSTTGNGYTF. The DNA for the CDR3 is TGTGCCAGCAGCACCACAGGGAATGGCTACACCTTC.

J is TRBJ2-5 and V is TRBV28; D tentatively fits TRBD1 or TRBD2 (5 bases each). Trimming pared 10 bases from V and 7 bases from J, leaving 16 bases between. The CDR3 runs to 12 residues. Germline values: CDR1 MDHEN, CDR2 SYDVKM. CDR3 DNA: TGTGCCACCTGGGACGGTGCTTTGACCCAGTACTTC. Protein sequence: CATWDGALTQYF.

This chain joins TRBV10-3 and TRBJ2-2, with D unresolved. The CDR3 runs 13 residues. The germline V and J ends were trimmed by 6 bases and 6 bases, with 11 bases remaining between them. Germline V gene lookup returns CDR1 ENHRY and CDR2 SYGVKD. In DNA form, the CDR3 reads TGTGCCATCAGGGACGGTTCTCCCGGGGAGCTGTTTTTT. Amino acids: CAIRDGSPGELFF.

The rearrangement links TRBV28 to TRBJ1-2; unclear D gene. The CDR3 length is 12 residues. The germline V and J ends were trimmed by 3 bases and 5 bases, with 7 bases remaining between them. Germline V lookup: CDR1 MDHEN, CDR2 SYDVKM. This CDR3 is CASSLKSYGYTF. DNA of the CDR3: TGTGCCAGCAGTTTGAAAAGTTATGGCTACACCTTC.

The chain uses TRBV9 and TRBJ2-2; a weak D match, TRBD1 (6 bases). CDR3 size: 15 residues. The V and J ends lost 6 bases and 1 base respectively, with 13 bases between them. The germline CDR1 and CDR2 sequences are SGDLS and YYNGEE. CDR3 loop: CASTSGAGNTGELFF. CDR3 coding DNA: TGTGCCAGCACTTCAGGGGCAGGGAACACCGGGGAGCTGTTTTTT.

The chain combines TRBV6-5 with TRBJ2-1; a possible D gene is TRBD1 (5 bases). The V end lost 1 base, the J end lost 2 bases, and 9 bases lay between the germline ends. There are 15 residues in the CDR3. In germline, CDR1 is MNHEY, CDR2 SVGAGI. CDR3 sequence: CASSYWGHAYNEQFF. Written as DNA, the CDR3 is TGTGCCAGCAGTTACTGGGGCCACGCCTACAATGAGCAGTTCTTC.